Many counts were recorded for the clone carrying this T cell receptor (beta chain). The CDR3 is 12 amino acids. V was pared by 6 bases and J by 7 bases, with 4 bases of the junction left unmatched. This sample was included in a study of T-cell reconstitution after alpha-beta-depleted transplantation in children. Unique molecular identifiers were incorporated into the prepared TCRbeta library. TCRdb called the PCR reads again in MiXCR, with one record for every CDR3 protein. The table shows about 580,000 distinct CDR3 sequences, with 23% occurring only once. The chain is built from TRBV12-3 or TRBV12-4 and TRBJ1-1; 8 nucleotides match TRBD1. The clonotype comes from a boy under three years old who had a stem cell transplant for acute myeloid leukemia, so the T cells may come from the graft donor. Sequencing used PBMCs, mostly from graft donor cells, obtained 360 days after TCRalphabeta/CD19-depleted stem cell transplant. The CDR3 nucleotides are TGTGCCAGCAGACAGACAGGGGTTGAAGCTTTCTTT. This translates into CASRQTGVEAFF.